This is a list of T cell receptor beta chains from one sample in a study of blood T cell repertoires in COVID-19. Repertoires were generated with immunoSEQ multiplex PCR, while TCRdb's copy carries only in-frame clones and drops some. Of more than 200,000 clones in the sample, approximately 84% were seen once. The specimen sequenced was peripheral blood. These receptors were collected from a man aged 45 to 65 with COVID-19, enrolled during active disease. Both conserved end residues are part of each CDR3. The order of the fields is J gene, D gene, clone size, V gene, CDR3 DNA, CDR3 protein. D genes are given only for firm matches. Clone size is shown for a subset of rows, as once, few, many or a class of expanded clone.

TRBJ2-3 TRBD2 once TRBV9 TGTGCCAGCAGCGGCACCGGGACTAGCCACACAGATACGCAGTATTTT CASSGTGTSHTDTQYF
TRBJ2-2 TRBD2 NA TRBV13 TGTGCCAGCAGCTTTTGGACTAGCGGGAGGTCCGGGGAGCTGTTTTTT CASSFWTSGRSGELFF
TRBJ2-2 NA NA TRBV21-1 TGTGCCAGCAGCAAATGGCGAGGGATCAGAGCCGGGGAGCTGTTTTTT CASSKWRGIRAGELFF
TRBJ2-1 TRBD2 NA TRBV5-6 TGTGCCAGCAGCCGGTGGTCGGACTCCGGGACTAGCGGGCGTAATGAGCAGTTCTTC CASSRWSDSGTSGRNEQFF
TRBJ1-5 TRBD1 NA TRBV19 TGTGCCAGTACTCTCACAGGGGTTCAGCCCCAGCATTTT CASTLTGVQPQHF
TRBJ2-1 TRBD2 once TRBV2 TGTGCCAGCAGGATTAGCGGGAGCCCACCGTTCTTC CASRISGSPPFF
TRBJ2-2 NA few TRBV24-1 TGTGCCACCAGTGGAGCCACCGGGGAGCTGTTTTTT CATSGATGELFF
TRBJ2-3 NA few TRBV30 TGTGCCTGGAGAGGTGGGAGCTGGACAGATACGCAGTATTTT CAWRGGSWTDTQYF
TRBJ2-7 TRBD1 NA TRBV2 TGTGCCAGCAGGGGGACAGGGCCTGCCGAGCAGTACTTC CASRGTGPAEQYF
TRBJ1-4 NA NA TRBV2 TGTGCCAGCAGTCGGAGATTAGAAAAACTGTTTTTT CASSRRLEKLFF
TRBJ2-7 TRBD1 NA TRBV2 TGTGCCAGCAGAAGGGGGACAGGGGGCCGTTATTACGAGCAGTACTTC CASRRGTGGRYYEQYF
TRBJ1-1 NA NA TRBV10-2 TGCGCCAGCAGTCACAGGGAAATACACATGAACACTGAAGCTTTCTTT CASSHREIHMNTEAFF
TRBJ1-1 NA NA TRBV29-1 TGCAGCGTTCTTAAACCAGGGCGACTTCGTGAAGCTTTCTTT CSVLKPGRLREAFF
TRBJ2-3 TRBD2 NA TRBV10-3 TGTGCCATCAGTGAGAGGGGTAGCGGGAGTACAGATACGCAGTATTTT CAISERGSGSTDTQYF